This paragraph covers one TCR beta chain sequence. The entry originates in a study of cytomegalovirus exposure and HLA in healthy donors. For the study at large: The roughly 130 validation repertoires were reported in a later analysis to have been generated on the same platform as the roughly 670 first-cohort repertoires.

The protocol was immunoSEQ multiplex PCR, while the TCRdb copy is restricted to in-frame clones and leaves out a portion. Here the sample spans tens of thousands of clones, 90% to 95% being singletons. The CDR3 spans 16 residues. The V segment lost 3 bases and the J segment 2 bases; nucleotides outside the gene matches: 5. Looked up from germline, CDR1 is SGDLS and CDR2 is YYNGEE. The material sequenced was PBMCs. This chain links TRBV9 with TRBJ2-2, with TRBD2 matching 9 bases. The receptor was isolated from a man between 18 and 35 years old in good health and CMV-seropositive. CDR3 sequence: CASSGGTSPNTGELFF. As DNA, the CDR3 is TGTGCCAGCAGCGGGGGGACTAGCCCTAACACCGGGGAGCTGTTTTTT.